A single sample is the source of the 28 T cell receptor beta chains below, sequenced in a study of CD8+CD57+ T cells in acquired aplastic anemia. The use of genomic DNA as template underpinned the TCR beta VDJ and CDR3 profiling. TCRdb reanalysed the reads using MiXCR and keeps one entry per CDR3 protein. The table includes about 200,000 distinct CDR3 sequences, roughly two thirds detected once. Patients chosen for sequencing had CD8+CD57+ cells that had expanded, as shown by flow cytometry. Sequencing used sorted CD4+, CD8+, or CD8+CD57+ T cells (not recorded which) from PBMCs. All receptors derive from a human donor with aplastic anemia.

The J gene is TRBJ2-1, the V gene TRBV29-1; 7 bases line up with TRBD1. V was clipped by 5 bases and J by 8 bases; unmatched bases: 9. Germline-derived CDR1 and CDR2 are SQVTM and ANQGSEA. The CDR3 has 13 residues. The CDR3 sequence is CSVRGRMIYEQFF. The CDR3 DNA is TGCAGCGTTAGGGGGCGTATGATCTATGAGCAGTTCTTC.

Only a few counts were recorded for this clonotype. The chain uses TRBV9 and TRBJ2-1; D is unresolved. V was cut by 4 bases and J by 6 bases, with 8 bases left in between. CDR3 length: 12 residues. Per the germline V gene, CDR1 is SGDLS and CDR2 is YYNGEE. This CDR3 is CASSWTTNEQFF. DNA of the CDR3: TGTGCCAGCAGCTGGACCACCAATGAGCAGTTCTTC.

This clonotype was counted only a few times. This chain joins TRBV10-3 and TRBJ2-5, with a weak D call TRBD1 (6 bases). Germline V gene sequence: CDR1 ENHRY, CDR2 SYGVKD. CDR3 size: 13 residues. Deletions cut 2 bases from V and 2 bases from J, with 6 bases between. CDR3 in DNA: TGTGCCATCAGTGAGGGACAGCAAGAGACCCAGTACTTC. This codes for CAISEGQQETQYF.

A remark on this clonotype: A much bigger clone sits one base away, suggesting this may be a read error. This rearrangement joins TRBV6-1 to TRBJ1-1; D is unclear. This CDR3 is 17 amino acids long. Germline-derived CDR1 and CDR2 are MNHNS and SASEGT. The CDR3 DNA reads TGTGCCATCAGTTACTCGCCCCTAGCCGGCGTGGCCACTGAAGCTTTCTTT. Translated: CAISYSPLAGVATEAFF.

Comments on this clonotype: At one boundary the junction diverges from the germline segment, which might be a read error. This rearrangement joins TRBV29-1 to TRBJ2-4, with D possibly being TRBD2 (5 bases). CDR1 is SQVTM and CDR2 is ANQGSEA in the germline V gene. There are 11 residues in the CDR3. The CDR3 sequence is CSGREGGQWDF. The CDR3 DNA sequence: TGCAGCGGCCGGGAAGGCGGCCAATGGGACTTC.

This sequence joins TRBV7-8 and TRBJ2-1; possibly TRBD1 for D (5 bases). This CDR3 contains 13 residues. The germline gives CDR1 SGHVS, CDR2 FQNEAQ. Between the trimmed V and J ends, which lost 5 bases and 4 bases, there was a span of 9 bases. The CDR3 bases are TGTGCCAGCAGCCAGCAGGGTTACAATGAGCAGTTCTTC. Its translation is CASSQQGYNEQFF.

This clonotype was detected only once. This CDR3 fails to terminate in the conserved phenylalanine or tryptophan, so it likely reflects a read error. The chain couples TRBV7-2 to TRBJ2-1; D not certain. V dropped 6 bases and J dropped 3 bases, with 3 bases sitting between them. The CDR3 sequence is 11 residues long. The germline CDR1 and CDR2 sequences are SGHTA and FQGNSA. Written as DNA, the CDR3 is TGTGCCAGCAGGGACTACAATGAGCAGTTCCTC. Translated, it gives CASRDYNEQFL.

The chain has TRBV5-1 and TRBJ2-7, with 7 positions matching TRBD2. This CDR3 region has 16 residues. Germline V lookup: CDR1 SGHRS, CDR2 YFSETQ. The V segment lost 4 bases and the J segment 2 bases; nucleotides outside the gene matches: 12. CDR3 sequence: CASSKPKAGPTYEQYF. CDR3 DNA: TGCGCCAGCAGCAAGCCCAAAGCGGGACCGACCTACGAGCAGTACTTC.

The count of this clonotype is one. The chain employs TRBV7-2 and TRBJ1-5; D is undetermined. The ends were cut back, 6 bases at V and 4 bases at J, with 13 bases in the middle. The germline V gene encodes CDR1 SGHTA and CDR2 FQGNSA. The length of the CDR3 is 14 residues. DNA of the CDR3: TGTGCCAGCAGGGGAGAATTCGAAAATCAGCCCCAGCATTTT. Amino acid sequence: CASRGEFENQPQHF.

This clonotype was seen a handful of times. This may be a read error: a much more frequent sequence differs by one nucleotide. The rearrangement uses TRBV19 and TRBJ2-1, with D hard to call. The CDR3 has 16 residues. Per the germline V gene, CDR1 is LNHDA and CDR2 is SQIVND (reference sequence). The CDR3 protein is CAGSSRRLSSYNEQFF. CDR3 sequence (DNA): TGTGCCGGTAGTTCCCGGCGATTGAGCTCCTACAATGAGCAGTTCTTC.

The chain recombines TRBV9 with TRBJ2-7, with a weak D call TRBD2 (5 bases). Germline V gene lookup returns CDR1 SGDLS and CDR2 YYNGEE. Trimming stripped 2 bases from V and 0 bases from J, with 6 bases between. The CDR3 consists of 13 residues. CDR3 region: CASSVGLSYEQYF. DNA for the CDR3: TGTGCCAGCAGCGTCGGACTCTCCTACGAGCAGTACTTC.

CDR3 amino acids: CASSQVGGRYYEQYF. Written as DNA, the CDR3 is TGCGCCAGCAGCCAAGTCGGTGGCAGGTACTACGAGCAGTACTTC. V and J are TRBV4-3 and TRBJ2-7, with D uncertain. Germline CDR1 reads LGHNA; CDR2 reads YSLEER. V dropped 1 base and J dropped 3 bases, with 13 bases sitting between them. The CDR3 has 15 amino acids.

The CDR3 sequence: CASSLGGKPDTQYF. The CDR3, as DNA: TGTGCCAGCAGCTTAGGGGGGAAGCCAGATACGCAGTATTTT. The V gene is TRBV7-8, the J gene TRBJ2-3; either TRBD1 or TRBD2 may supply D (5 bases each). Germline CDR1 and CDR2: SGHVS and FQNEAQ. With 1 base removed from V and 4 bases from J, the gap between germline ends came to 9 bases. This CDR3 comprises 14 residues.

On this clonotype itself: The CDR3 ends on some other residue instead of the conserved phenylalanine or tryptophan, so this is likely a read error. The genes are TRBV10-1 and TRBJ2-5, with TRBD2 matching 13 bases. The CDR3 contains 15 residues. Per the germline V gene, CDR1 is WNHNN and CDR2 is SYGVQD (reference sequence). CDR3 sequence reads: CASSEGLAGQETQYS. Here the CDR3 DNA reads TGTGCCAGCAGTGAGGGACTAGCGGGGCAAGAGACCCAGTACTCC.

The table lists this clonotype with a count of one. CDR3 in amino acids: CSARDVRLGETQYF. As DNA, the CDR3 is TGCAGTGCTAGAGATGTGAGGTTAGGGGAGACCCAGTACTTC. This chain links TRBV20-1 with TRBJ2-5, with unresolved D. Germline loops: CDR1 DFQATT, CDR2 SNEGSKA (reference sequence). Trimming took 0 bases from V and 5 from J, leaving 13 bases between them. The CDR3 extends over 14 amino acids.

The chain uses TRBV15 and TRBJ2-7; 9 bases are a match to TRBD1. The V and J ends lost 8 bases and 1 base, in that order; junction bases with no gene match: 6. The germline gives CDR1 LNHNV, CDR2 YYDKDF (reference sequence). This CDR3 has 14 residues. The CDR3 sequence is CATYGGQGSYEQYF. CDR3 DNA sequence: TGTGCCACCTACGGAGGACAGGGGTCCTACGAGCAGTACTTC.

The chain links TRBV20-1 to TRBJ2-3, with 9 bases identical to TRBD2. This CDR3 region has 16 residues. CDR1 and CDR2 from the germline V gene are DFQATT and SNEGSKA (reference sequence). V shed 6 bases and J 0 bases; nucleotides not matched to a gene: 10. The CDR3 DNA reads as TGCAGTGCCTCCCCGCCGGGACTAGCTAGCACAGATACGCAGTATTTT. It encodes CSASPPGLASTDTQYF.

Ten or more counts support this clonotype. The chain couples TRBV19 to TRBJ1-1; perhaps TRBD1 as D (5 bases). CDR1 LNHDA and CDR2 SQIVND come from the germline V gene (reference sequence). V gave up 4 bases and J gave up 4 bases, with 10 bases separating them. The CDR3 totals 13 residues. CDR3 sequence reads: CASSRGPGTEAFF. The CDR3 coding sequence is TGTGCCAGTAGTAGGGGACCGGGCACTGAAGCTTTCTTT. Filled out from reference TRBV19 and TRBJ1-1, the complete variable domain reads DGGITQSPKYLFRKEGQNVTLSCEQNLNHDAMYWYRQDPGQGLRLIYYSQIVNDFQKGDIAEGYSVSREKKESFPLTVTSAQKNPTAFYLCASSRGPGTEAFFGQGTRLTVV.

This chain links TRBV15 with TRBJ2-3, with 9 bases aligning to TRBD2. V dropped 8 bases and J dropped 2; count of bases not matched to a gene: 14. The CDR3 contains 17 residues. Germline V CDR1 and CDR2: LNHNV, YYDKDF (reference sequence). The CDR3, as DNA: TGTGCCACCTCTAGCGGGAAAACTCAACCCTCCACAGATACGCAGTATTTT. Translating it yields CATSSGKTQPSTDTQYF. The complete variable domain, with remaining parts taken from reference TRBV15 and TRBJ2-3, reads DAMVIQNPRYQVTQFGKPVTLSCSQTLNHNVMYWYQQKSSQAPKLLFHYYDKDFNNEADTPDNFQSRRPNTSFCFLDIRSPGLGDTAMYLCATSSGKTQPSTDTQYFGPGTRLTVL.

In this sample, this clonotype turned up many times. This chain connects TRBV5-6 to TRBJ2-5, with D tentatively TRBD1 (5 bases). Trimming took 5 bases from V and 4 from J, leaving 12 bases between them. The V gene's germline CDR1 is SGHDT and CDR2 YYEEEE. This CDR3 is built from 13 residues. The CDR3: CASSSGFPETQYF. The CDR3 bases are TGTGCCAGCAGTTCAGGGTTTCCAGAGACCCAGTACTTC.

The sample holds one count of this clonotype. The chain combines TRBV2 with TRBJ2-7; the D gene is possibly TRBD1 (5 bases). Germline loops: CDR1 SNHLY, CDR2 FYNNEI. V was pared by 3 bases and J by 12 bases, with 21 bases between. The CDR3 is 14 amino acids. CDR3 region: CASSENIDRIFLYF. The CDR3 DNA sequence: TGTGCCAGCAGTGAGAACATCGACAGAATTTTTCTGTACTTC.

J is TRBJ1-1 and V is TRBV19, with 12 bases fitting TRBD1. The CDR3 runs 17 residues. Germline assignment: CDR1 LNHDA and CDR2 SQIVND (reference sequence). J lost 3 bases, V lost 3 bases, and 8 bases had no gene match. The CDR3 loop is CASSMRGTGGPDTEAFF. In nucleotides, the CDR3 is TGTGCCAGTAGTATGAGGGGGACAGGGGGCCCGGACACTGAAGCTTTCTTT.

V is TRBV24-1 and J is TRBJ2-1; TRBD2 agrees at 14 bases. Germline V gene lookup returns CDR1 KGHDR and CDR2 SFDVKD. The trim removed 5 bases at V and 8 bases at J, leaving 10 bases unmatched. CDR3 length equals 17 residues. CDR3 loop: CATSATSGRAPLDEQFF. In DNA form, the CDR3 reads TGTGCCACCAGTGCGACTAGCGGGAGGGCCCCGTTGGATGAGCAGTTCTTC.

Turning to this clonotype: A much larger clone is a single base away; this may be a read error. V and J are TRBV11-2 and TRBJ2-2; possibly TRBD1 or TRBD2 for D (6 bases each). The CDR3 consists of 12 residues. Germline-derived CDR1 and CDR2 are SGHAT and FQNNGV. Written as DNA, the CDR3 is TGTGCCAGCAGCTATGGGGGCGGGGAGCTGGTTTTT. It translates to CASSYGGGELVF.

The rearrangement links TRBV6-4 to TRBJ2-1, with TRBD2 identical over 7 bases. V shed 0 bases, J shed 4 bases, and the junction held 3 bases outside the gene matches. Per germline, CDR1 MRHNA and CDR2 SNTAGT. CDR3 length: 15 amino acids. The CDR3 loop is CASSDSPGGYNEQFF. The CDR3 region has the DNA TGTGCCAGCAGTGACTCTCCGGGGGGATACAATGAGCAGTTCTTC.

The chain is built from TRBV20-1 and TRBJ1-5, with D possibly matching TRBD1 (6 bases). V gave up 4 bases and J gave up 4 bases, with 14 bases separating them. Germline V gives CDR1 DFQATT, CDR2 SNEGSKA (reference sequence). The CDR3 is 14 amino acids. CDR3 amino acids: CSAKLTGLNQPQHF. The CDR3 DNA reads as TGCAGTGCTAAACTGACAGGACTGAATCAGCCCCAGCATTTT.

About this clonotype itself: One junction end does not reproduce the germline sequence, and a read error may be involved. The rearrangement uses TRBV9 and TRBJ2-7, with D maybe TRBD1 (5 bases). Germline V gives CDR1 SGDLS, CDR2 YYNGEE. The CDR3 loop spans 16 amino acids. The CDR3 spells CASSLGLPTGNYEQYF. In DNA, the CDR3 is TGCGCCAGCAGCCTGGGCCTTCCCACAGGTAACTACGAGCAGTACTTC.

CDR3 sequence reads: CATSASGSYEQYF. The CDR3 bases are TGTGCCACCAGTGCTTCCGGAAGCTACGAGCAGTACTTC. V and J are TRBV24-1 and TRBJ2-7; D not certain. Germline CDR1 reads KGHDR; CDR2 reads SFDVKD. CDR3 length: 13 residues. Trimming stripped 5 bases from V and 3 bases from J, with 10 bases between.